Presented here are 17 T cell receptor beta chains from one specimen sequenced in a study of cytomegalovirus exposure and HLA in healthy donors. Primers included in the PCR were 60 Vbeta and 13 Jbeta primers. Measured with immunoSEQ multiplex PCR; TCRdb has only the in-frame clones, and not every one. The sample holds around 140,000 clones, about three quarters seen once. Sequences were obtained from PBMCs. Receptors originate from a female donor in good health and CMV-seropositive.

This chain uses TRBV27 with TRBJ1-2, with a tentative D call TRBD1 (6 bases). Germline V gives CDR1 MNHEY, CDR2 SMNVEV (reference sequence). Trimming left V 2 bases short and J 0 bases short, with 10 bases between. The CDR3 covers 15 residues. CDR3 residues: CASSLGGRSNYGYTF. The CDR3 DNA is TGTGCCAGCAGTTTAGGGGGCCGTTCTAACTATGGCTACACCTTC.

The chain couples TRBV5-7 to TRBJ2-7; D is unresolved. TRBV5-7 is sorted into the ORF group, with uncertain function. The ends were cut back, 4 bases at V and 6 bases at J, with 14 bases in the middle. The CDR3 has 13 amino acids. In DNA, the CDR3 is TGTGCCAGCAGCCAGATACCATTTTCCGAGCAGTACTTC. Its protein is CASSQIPFSEQYF.

This clone appeared once. This chain links TRBV7-7 with TRBJ2-3, with 11 nucleotides matching TRBD2. V was clipped by 2 bases and J by 3 bases; unmatched bases: 4. The germline CDR1 and CDR2 sequences are SSHAT and FNYEAQ (reference sequence). The CDR3 contains 16 residues. CDR3 nucleotide sequence: TGTGCCAGCAGCTTACACGGGACTAGCGGAACAGATACGCAGTATTTT. It encodes CASSLHGTSGTDTQYF.

The chain joins TRBV19 to TRBJ1-5; D unresolved. The germline CDR1 and CDR2 sequences are LNHDA and SQIVND (reference sequence). The CDR3 runs to 10 residues. V gave up 6 bases and J gave up 10 bases, with 7 bases separating them. DNA for the CDR3: TGTGCCAGTAGCCGTAATCCCCAGCATTTT. Translation: CASSRNPQHF.

V usage is TRBV6-1 and J usage is TRBJ2-7; D might be TRBD1 (5 bases). The CDR3 contains 13 residues. The ends were cut back, 8 bases at V and 6 bases at J, with 17 bases in the middle. Germline CDR1 MNHNS, CDR2 SASEGT. The CDR3 spells CASLTQGASEQYF. The CDR3 bases are TGTGCCAGCCTGACCCAAGGGGCCTCCGAGCAGTACTTC.

The rearrangement links TRBV30 to TRBJ1-5, with D uncertain. The germline gives CDR1 GTSNPN, CDR2 SVGIG (reference sequence). The V end lost 0 bases, the J end lost 1 base, and 7 bases lay between the germline ends. CDR3 length: 14 residues. CDR3 DNA: TGTGCCTGGAGTGTATGGGCCAGCAATCAGCCCCAGCATTTT. Translating gives CAWSVWASNQPQHF.

This clone was seen a handful of times. V is TRBV9 and J is TRBJ2-3; 9 bases agree with TRBD1. Germline V CDR1 and CDR2: SGDLS, YYNGEE. The length of the CDR3 is 16 residues. V lost 0 bases and J lost 5; bases outside the gene matches: 7. The CDR3 protein is CASSVEGQGIIDTQYF. In nucleotides, the CDR3 is TGTGCCAGCAGCGTAGAAGGACAGGGGATTATAGATACGCAGTATTTT.

The rearrangement links TRBV30 to TRBJ2-7; D is unresolved. The germline gives CDR1 GTSNPN, CDR2 SVGIG (reference sequence). The CDR3 contains 11 residues. Trimming removed 5 bases at V and 3 bases at J, with 8 bases between. CDR3 DNA sequence: TGTGCCTGGGCCTTAGACTACGAGCAGTACTTC. It specifies CAWALDYEQYF. Combining the CDR3 with reference TRBV30 and TRBJ2-7 gives the whole variable domain SQTIHQWPATLVQPVGSPLSLECTVEGTSNPNLYWYRQAAGRGLQLLFYSVGIGQISSEVPQNLSASRPQDRQFILSSKKLLLSDSGFYLCAWALDYEQYFGPGTRLTVT.

The chain is built from TRBV10-3 and TRBJ1-2; tentatively, D is TRBD1 (6 bases). The CDR3 has 13 residues. Trimming left V 11 bases short and J 2 bases short, with 15 bases between. Germline CDR1 is ENHRY and CDR2 is SYGVKD. The CDR3 DNA is TGTGCCCATCAACAGGGCGGAAACTATGGCTACACCTTC. This translates into CAHQQGGNYGYTF.

This sequence joins TRBV19 and TRBJ2-7, with D perhaps TRBD2 (5 bases). Trimming shortened V by 3 bases and J by 0 bases, and 12 bases separated the two germline ends. CDR1 is LNHDA, CDR2 SQIVND, per germline (reference sequence). The CDR3 runs 15 residues. CDR3 DNA: TGTGCCAGTAGTATGGGTGGGAGCCTCTCCTACGAGCAGTACTTC. Its translation is CASSMGGSLSYEQYF.

The rearrangement joins TRBV2 to TRBJ2-2; 11 bases map to TRBD2. V gave up 6 bases and J gave up 2 bases; unmatched junction bases: 5. Germline V lookup: CDR1 SNHLY, CDR2 FYNNEI. The CDR3 is 16 residues long. The CDR3 DNA follows: TGTGCCAGCAGCCCTAGCGGGGGGATCAACACCGGGGAGCTGTTTTTT. Amino acid sequence: CASSPSGGINTGELFF.

The chain combines TRBV29-1 with TRBJ2-3; 11 nucleotides align to TRBD1. CDR3 length equals 14 residues. After removal of 1 base from V and 7 bases from J, the junction contained 4 bases not matched to a gene. Germline loops: CDR1 SQVTM, CDR2 ANQGSEA. The CDR3 sequence is CSVEGGDRGYTQYF. CDR3 sequence (DNA): TGCAGCGTTGAAGGTGGGGACAGGGGGTATACGCAGTATTTT.

This clone was detected only once. J is TRBJ1-2 and V is TRBV5-1; D remains ambiguous. V dropped 1 base and J dropped 7 bases, with 11 bases sitting between them. The CDR3 covers 13 residues. Germline V gene data show CDR1 as SGHRS and CDR2 as YFSETQ. In nucleotides, the CDR3 is TGCGCCAGCAGCTTGAGTTCCAGGCGTGGCTACACCTTC. Residues: CASSLSSRRGYTF. Filled out from reference TRBV5-1 and TRBJ1-2, the complete variable domain reads KAGVTQTPRYLIKTRGQQVTLSCSPISGHRSVSWYQQTPGQGLQFLFEYFSETQRNKGNFPGRFSGRQFSNSRSEMNVSTLELGDSALYLCASSLSSRRGYTFGSGTRLTVV.

This clone came up a few times. The V and J genes are TRBV6-1 and TRBJ2-5; 7 bases line up with TRBD1. Losses at the gene ends were 6 bases for V and 5 bases for J; bases not matched to a gene: 6. The CDR3 is made up of 13 amino acids. Germline V gene data show CDR1 as MNHNS and CDR2 as SASEGT. The DNA for the CDR3 is TGTGCCAGCAGGGCAACAGGGGTGGAGACCCAGTACTTC. Protein product: CASRATGVETQYF.

This clone was recorded once. The rearrangement joins TRBV5-4 to TRBJ2-7, with 8 bases that match TRBD2. After removal of 0 bases from V and 2 bases from J, the junction contained 7 bases not matched to a gene. The germline CDR1 and CDR2 sequences are SGHNT and YYREEE (reference sequence). There are 16 residues in the CDR3. CDR3 region: CASSLAGGGPTYEQYF. Here the CDR3 DNA reads TGTGCCAGCAGCTTGGCCGGGGGGGGCCCCACCTACGAGCAGTACTTC.

This clone was found a few times. This chain joins TRBV6-5 and TRBJ2-1; 9 positions agree with TRBD2. There are 15 residues in the CDR3. The J segment lost 4 bases and the V segment lost 3 bases, leaving 4 bases of the junction unmatched. The germline gives CDR1 MNHEY, CDR2 SVGAGI. CDR3 DNA sequence: TGTGCCAGCAGTTATTCTAGCGGGGATTACAATGAGCAGTTCTTC. Residues: CASSYSSGDYNEQFF.

In its sample, this clone was seen once. The V and J genes are TRBV7-9 and TRBJ1-1; TRBD1 might be the D (6 bases). This CDR3 comprises 15 residues. Trimming removed 4 bases from V and 1 base from J, with 13 bases in between. Germline lookup yields CDR1 SEHNR and CDR2 FQNEAQ (reference sequence). In nucleotides, the CDR3 is TGTGCCAGCAGCTCCACCTGGACAGCGAACACTGAAGCTTTCTTT. Its protein product is CASSSTWTANTEAFF.